The sequence of this TCR beta chain was determined in a study of blood T cells in healthy people across ages. CDR3 size: 16 residues. Germline V gives CDR1 MNHEY, CDR2 SMNVEV (reference sequence). Using a J-beta primer mix together with a sample-barcoded 5' primer, a second PCR was run for about 6 to 11 cycles. A 12-random-nucleotide template-switch adaptor tagged each cDNA molecule. A single record per CDR3 protein comes from TCRdb applying MiXCR to the 5' RACE reads. The sample has 1.5 million to 2 million distinct CDR3 sequences, 34% seen once. On this clonotype: The antigen is undetermined. Germline is not matched at one junction end, which may reflect a read error.

General study points: Reliance upon unsorted PBMCs precluded definitive naive versus antigen-experienced comparison. More naive CD4+ cells and higher diversity marked long-lived donors relative to aged donors.

The sequencing sample was made of blood. This clonotype was sampled from a woman under 40 in good health. The genes are TRBV27 and TRBJ2-1, with 8 bases fitting TRBD2. The DNA of the CDR3 is TGTGCCGGCAGCCCCCGGGGGGGAGGCACCTACAATGAGCAGTTCTTC. Translation: CAGSPRGGGTYNEQFF.